Listed here are 30 T cell receptor beta chains from one sample, sequenced in a study of shared clonotypes between healthy human individuals. The method was immunoSEQ multiplex PCR; TCRdb's version includes in-frame clones alone and lacks a portion of them. The sample carries over 1.5 million clones, 95% to 99% recorded once. Material: naive CD4+ T cells sorted from blood. Subset defined: CD45RA+ positively selected. The receptors were gathered from a young man in good health.

The genes are TRBV29-1 and TRBJ2-5, with TRBD1 matching 8 bases. The CDR3 sequence is 14 residues long. The junction had 7 bases not matched to a gene; V was cut back by 4 bases and J by 3 bases. CDR1 is SQVTM and CDR2 is ANQGSEA in the germline V gene. CDR3 amino acids: CSVAGDRGKETQYF. The CDR3 DNA follows: TGCAGCGTTGCAGGCGACAGGGGAAAAGAGACCCAGTACTTC.

This chain joins TRBV2 and TRBJ1-5; no firm D call. Germline CDR1 is SNHLY and CDR2 is FYNNEI. Trimming removed 8 bases at V and 3 bases at J, with 14 bases between. The CDR3 covers 14 residues. The CDR3 spells CASQLGRNNQPQHF. CDR3 sequence (DNA): TGTGCCAGCCAACTTGGACGGAACAATCAGCCCCAGCATTTT.

The CDR3 DNA reads TGTGCCAGCAGTTTACGGGACAGGGGGTCCGAGCAGTACTTC. As protein: CASSLRDRGSEQYF. The chain employs TRBV28 and TRBJ2-7; 11 bases align to TRBD1. With 2 bases clipped from V and 6 bases from J, the junction kept 3 bases outside the gene matches. This CDR3 spans 14 amino acids. The V gene's germline CDR1 is MDHEN and CDR2 SYDVKM.

About this clone: The same CDR3 is also encoded by other DNA sequences in this sample. This chain uses TRBV5-1 with TRBJ2-7, with TRBD2 identical over 10 bases. CDR3 size: 14 residues. Germline V lookup: CDR1 SGHRS, CDR2 YFSETQ. Trimming removed 3 bases from V and 2 bases from J; junction bases left unmatched: 2. For the CDR3, the DNA is TGCGCCAGCAGCTCAGGGACTAGCGCCTACGAGCAGTACTTC. It specifies CASSSGTSAYEQYF. Full variable domain (rest looked up from reference TRBV5-1 and TRBJ2-7): KAGVTQTPRYLIKTRGQQVTLSCSPISGHRSVSWYQQTPGQGLQFLFEYFSETQRNKGNFPGRFSGRQFSNSRSEMNVSTLELGDSALYLCASSSGTSAYEQYFGPGTRLTVT.

The rearrangement joins TRBV5-1 to TRBJ1-1; no reliable D call. CDR3 length equals 16 residues. Germline V gene data show CDR1 as SGHRS and CDR2 as YFSETQ. Trimming shortened V by 0 bases and J by 4 bases, and 16 bases separated the two germline ends. CDR3 region: CASSLVLVSSGTEAFF. The CDR3 DNA is TGCGCCAGCAGCTTGGTCCTAGTTTCTAGCGGCACTGAAGCTTTCTTT.

Remarks on this clone: Distinct nucleotide sequences in the sample also encode this CDR3. J is TRBJ1-5 and V is TRBV2; weak D call: TRBD1 (6 bases). V lost 4 bases, J lost 4 bases, and 8 bases lay in between. Germline loops: CDR1 SNHLY, CDR2 FYNNEI. The CDR3 spans 13 residues. This CDR3 reads CASSVQGNQPQHF. CDR3 DNA: TGTGCCAGCAGTGTACAGGGTAATCAGCCCCAGCATTTT.

The chain carries TRBV6-5 and TRBJ2-1, with 9 nucleotides matching TRBD1. After removal of 4 bases from V and 7 bases from J, the junction contained 11 bases not matched to a gene. The CDR3 is 16 residues long. CDR1 and CDR2 (germline): MNHEY, SVGAGI. CDR3 protein: CASSSLRDRASNEQFF. CDR3 sequence (DNA): TGTGCCAGCAGTTCGCTCCGGGACAGGGCATCGAATGAGCAGTTCTTC.

The chain links TRBV13 to TRBJ2-5, with 11 bases fitting TRBD2. The CDR3 covers 15 residues. J lost 4 bases, V lost 4 bases, and 5 bases had no gene match. CDR1 is PRHDT and CDR2 is FYEKMQ in the germline V gene (reference sequence). The CDR3 region is CASSSRLAGRETQYF. In DNA, the CDR3 is TGTGCCAGCAGCTCCAGACTAGCGGGACGAGAGACCCAGTACTTC.

This clone came up once. The genes are TRBV7-9 and TRBJ1-4; TRBD1 matches 8 bases. This CDR3 has 15 amino acids. Germline V gives CDR1 SEHNR, CDR2 FQNEAQ (reference sequence). With V trimmed by 5 bases and J by 8 bases, 10 bases remained unmatched. CDR3 nucleotide sequence: TGTGCCAGCAGCCCATTCAGGGGGCTGTGGGAAAAACTGTTTTTT. This encodes CASSPFRGLWEKLFF.

The genes are TRBV6-1 and TRBJ1-2; D remains unclear. CDR3 length: 13 residues. The ends were cut back, 7 bases at V and 5 bases at J, with 14 bases in the middle. From germline, CDR1 is MNHNS and CDR2 SASEGT. CDR3: CASKMLGEYGYTF. As DNA, the CDR3 is TGTGCCAGCAAAATGTTGGGAGAGTATGGCTACACCTTC.

The chain is built from TRBV5-8 and TRBJ2-7; D perhaps matches TRBD2 (6 bases). Germline V gene lookup returns CDR1 SGHTS and CDR2 YDEGEE. This CDR3 is built from 17 residues. V was trimmed by 4 bases and J by 2 bases, leaving 22 bases between them. The CDR3 region is CASSRGDPSGLTYEQYF. DNA of the CDR3: TGTGCCAGCAGCCGTGGCGACCCAAGCGGGTTAACCTACGAGCAGTACTTC.

CDR3 loop: CASSVDYSNEQFF. The CDR3 bases are TGTGCCAGCAGCGTAGACTACTCTAATGAGCAGTTCTTC. The chain recombines TRBV9 with TRBJ2-1, with D unclear. V lost 0 bases and J lost 7, with 8 bases in between. Germline V gene sequence: CDR1 SGDLS, CDR2 YYNGEE. CDR3 length equals 13 residues.

The V call is TRBV6-5, the J call TRBJ1-2; 10 bases match TRBD1. The CDR3 sequence is 14 residues long. The junction had 7 bases not matched to a gene; V was cut back by 6 bases and J by 6 bases. The germline gives CDR1 MNHEY, CDR2 SVGAGI. The DNA for the CDR3 is TGTGCCAGCAGCCTGGGACAGGGGAGAGATGGCTACACCTTC. This sequence encodes CASSLGQGRDGYTF.

This chain connects TRBV28 to TRBJ2-7; the match to TRBD1 covers 7 bases. CDR3 length equals 14 residues. J lost 6 bases, V lost 6 bases, and 11 bases had no gene match. Germline V gives CDR1 MDHEN, CDR2 SYDVKM. Here the CDR3 reads CASSFDRVRGEQYF. The CDR3 nucleotides are TGTGCCAGCAGCTTTGACAGGGTGAGAGGCGAGCAGTACTTC.

The V and J genes are TRBV18 and TRBJ2-3; D is unclear. This CDR3 spans 14 amino acids. V dropped 3 bases and J dropped 4 bases, with 11 bases sitting between them. Per germline, CDR1 KGHSH and CDR2 LQKENI. CDR3 nucleotides: TGTGCCAGCTCACCTTCCCGCAGCGCAGATACGCAGTATTTT. Its translation: CASSPSRSADTQYF.

This chain connects TRBV27 to TRBJ1-2, with D tentatively TRBD1 (6 bases). V was shortened by 6 bases and J by 4 bases, with 15 bases between the two germline ends. The CDR3 length is 14 residues. CDR1 and CDR2 from the germline V gene are MNHEY and SMNVEV (reference sequence). The CDR3: CASSRATGTYGYTF. CDR3 sequence (DNA): TGTGCCAGCAGCAGGGCAACAGGGACCTATGGCTACACCTTC.

The CDR3, as DNA: TGTGCCAGCAGTGAATATGTGGCTTTGGGGGAGCAGTACTTC. The encoded protein is CASSEYVALGEQYF. The chain has TRBV2 and TRBJ2-7, with D hard to call. CDR3 length equals 14 residues. V was pared by 2 bases and J by 7 bases, with 15 bases between. CDR1 SNHLY and CDR2 FYNNEI come from the germline V gene.

CDR3 nucleotides: TGTGCCAGCAGCTCAGGACTAGCGGGAGTGGGGAATGAGCAGTTCTTC. It yields the protein CASSSGLAGVGNEQFF. The chain couples TRBV5-4 to TRBJ2-1, with TRBD2 identical over 13 bases. Losses at the gene ends were 3 bases for V and 7 bases for J; bases not matched to a gene: 7. The length of the CDR3 is 16 residues. Germline CDR1 and CDR2: SGHNT and YYREEE (reference sequence).

The V call is TRBV19, the J call TRBJ2-5, with D perhaps matching TRBD1 or TRBD2 (5 bases each). Germline assignment: CDR1 LNHDA and CDR2 SQIVND (reference sequence). CDR3 length equals 16 residues. Trimming stripped 5 bases from V and 0 bases from J, with 16 bases between. CDR3 region: CASSPGPVKYQETQYF. CDR3 sequence (DNA): TGTGCCAGTAGTCCGGGACCAGTAAAGTACCAAGAGACCCAGTACTTC.

V is TRBV2 and J is TRBJ2-7; 13 bases agree with TRBD2. This CDR3 spans 14 amino acids. J gave up 1 base and V 8 bases, and 2 bases lay outside the gene matches. Germline V gene sequence: CDR1 SNHLY, CDR2 FYNNEI. The CDR3 nucleotides are TGTGCCAGCGGGACTAGCGGGGCTTCCTACGAGCAGTACTTC. It is translated as CASGTSGASYEQYF.

As for this clone: Other DNA sequences within the sample encode an identical CDR3. V and J are TRBV9 and TRBJ2-1, with unresolved D. V gave up 2 bases and J gave up 2 bases, with 11 bases separating them. The CDR3 extends over 15 amino acids. The germline gives CDR1 SGDLS, CDR2 YYNGEE. The CDR3 is CASSVSGSTYNEQFF. The CDR3, as DNA: TGTGCCAGCAGCGTGTCAGGCAGTACCTACAATGAGCAGTTCTTC.

The CDR3 DNA reads as TGCGCCAGCAGCTTGGGAGGATCCCCTGGCGAGCAGTACTTC. It specifies CASSLGGSPGEQYF. The V and J genes are TRBV5-1 and TRBJ2-7; D ambiguous. This CDR3 is 14 amino acids long. Trimming stripped 0 bases from V and 6 bases from J, with 13 bases between. CDR1 and CDR2 (germline): SGHRS, YFSETQ.

This clone occurred once. This chain joins TRBV5-5 and TRBJ2-1; D uncertain. This CDR3 is built from 11 residues. Trimming pared 4 bases from V and 15 bases from J, leaving 14 bases between. Germline V gene lookup returns CDR1 SGHKS and CDR2 YYEKEE (reference sequence). The CDR3 sequence is CASSPERVWFF. DNA for the CDR3: TGTGCCAGCAGCCCCGAAAGGGTGTGGTTCTTC.

CDR3 in amino acids: CASSHGLAGGEDTQYF. CDR3 coding DNA: TGCGCCAGCAGCCACGGACTAGCGGGAGGGGAGGATACGCAGTATTTT. J is TRBJ2-3 and V is TRBV5-1; TRBD2 aligns across 15 bases. The CDR3 is made up of 16 amino acids. J was trimmed by 6 bases and V by 4 bases; bases with no gene match: 6. Germline V gene sequence: CDR1 SGHRS, CDR2 YFSETQ.

The chain recombines TRBV11-2 with TRBJ2-5, with D possibly being TRBD1 or TRBD2 (5 bases each). Germline V gene lookup returns CDR1 SGHAT and CDR2 FQNNGV. Trimming took 3 bases from V and 3 from J, leaving 17 bases between them. This CDR3 is built from 16 residues. Here the CDR3 DNA reads TGTGCCAGCAGCTTGAGGGGCAGGGCGGTAGAAGAGACCCAGTACTTC. This gives the protein CASSLRGRAVEETQYF.

The chain is built from TRBV28 and TRBJ1-1; D unresolved. The CDR3 contains 16 residues. Germline V gene data show CDR1 as MDHEN and CDR2 as SYDVKM. V gave up 3 bases and J gave up 4 bases, with 18 bases separating them. DNA of the CDR3: TGTGCCAGCAGTTTGGGTGAAACAACGGTGAGCACTGAAGCTTTCTTT. It specifies CASSLGETTVSTEAFF.

In the case of this clone: Additional DNA sequences in this sample encode the identical CDR3. V usage is TRBV5-1 and J usage is TRBJ2-3; 8 nucleotides align to TRBD1. Germline assignment: CDR1 SGHRS and CDR2 YFSETQ. After removal of 0 bases from V and 3 bases from J, the junction contained 3 bases not matched to a gene. This CDR3 is 15 amino acids long. The CDR3 nucleotides read TGCGCCAGCAGCTTGGGGCAGGGGGCGACAGATACGCAGTATTTT. It yields the protein CASSLGQGATDTQYF.

The V call is TRBV27, the J call TRBJ2-4; 8 bases map to TRBD1. After removal of 5 bases from V and 4 bases from J, the junction contained 7 bases not matched to a gene. The CDR3 is made up of 15 amino acids. Looked up from germline, CDR1 is MNHEY and CDR2 is SMNVEV (reference sequence). The CDR3 region is CASSPRQGSKNIQYF. The CDR3 DNA sequence: TGTGCCAGCAGTCCCCGACAGGGGTCGAAAAACATTCAGTACTTC.

The genes are TRBV6-6 and TRBJ1-5; 7 bases map to TRBD1. J lost 1 base, V lost 2 bases, and 5 bases had no gene match. Germline V gives CDR1 MNHNY, CDR2 SVGAGI (reference sequence). CDR3 size: 16 residues. CDR3 residues: CASSYAETGSNQPQHF. The CDR3 DNA reads as TGTGCCAGCAGTTACGCCGAGACAGGGAGCAATCAGCCCCAGCATTTT.

The chain has TRBV4-2 and TRBJ1-5, with D perhaps TRBD1 (5 bases). Germline-derived CDR1 and CDR2 are LGHNA and YNFKEQ. The CDR3 has 16 residues. The germline V and J ends were trimmed by 0 bases and 3 bases, with 12 bases remaining between them. The CDR3 region is CASSQDEGAPNQPQHF. CDR3 sequence (DNA): TGTGCCAGCAGCCAAGATGAAGGGGCCCCCAATCAGCCCCAGCATTTT.